Listed below are T cell receptor beta chains from one sample, sequenced in a study of blood T cell repertoires in COVID-19. Profiled with immunoSEQ multiplex PCR; TCRdb holds only in-frame clones, not every one. This table holds 20,000 to 25,000 clones, 70% to 90% found once. The sample comprised peripheral blood. These receptors were obtained from a human donor with active COVID-19. The donor label of this sample is uncertain. Both conserved end residues are part of each CDR3.

cdr3_length	v_call	j_call	cdr3_aa
20	TRBV5-3	TRBJ2-1	CARPVTSGTSGRRSYNEQFF
15	TRBV11-3	TRBJ2-3	CASSQGLAGADTQYF
13	TRBV7-3	TRBJ2-1	CASSLSGSNEQFF
12	TRBV19	TRBJ1-2	CASSIPGTSNTF
16	TRBV28	TRBJ2-5	CASSLWTAGDQETQYF
13	TRBV29-1	TRBJ2-3	CSAGLSISDTQYF
16	TRBV19	TRBJ2-5	CASSKRTGGSQETQYF
14	TRBV11-2	TRBJ2-2	CASSLVRNTGELFF
13	TRBV18	TRBJ2-7	CASSAGSSYEQYF
12	TRBV6-5	TRBJ2-2	CASSLAVGELFF
15	TRBV6-2/TRBV6-3	TRBJ1-1	CASSRDSRMGTEAFF
15	TRBV27	TRBJ2-2	CASSPGLAGAGELFF
9	TRBV3-1/TRBV3-2	TRBJ2-1	CASSYNQFF
14	TRBV6-5	TRBJ1-5	CASSFPRVDQPQHF
14	TRBV5-1	TRBJ2-2	CASSLDGGSGELFF
13	TRBV5-1	TRBJ2-5	CASSISGEETQYF
17	TRBV5-1	TRBJ2-1	CASSPTLYSGSGDEQFF
16	TRBV11-2	TRBJ2-3	CASSLRRLAGTDTQYF
17	TRBV19	TRBJ2-3	CASSPGTGGLSTDTQYF
15	TRBV7-2	TRBJ1-6	CASSARTGGHSPLHF
14	TRBV5-1	TRBJ2-3	CASSLSGDGDTQYF
12	TRBV12-3/TRBV12-4	TRBJ2-3	CASSLQNPTQYF
16	TRBV3-1/TRBV3-2	TRBJ2-1	CASISCVGQGAGEQFF
14	TRBV18	TRBJ1-6	CASSLRDSNSPLHF
15	TRBV6-5	TRBJ2-5	CASSYWDLGGETQYF
16	TRBV29-1	TRBJ2-1	CSVEELGARGNDEQFF
16	TRBV9	TRBJ2-3	CASSARGTGGTDTQYF